This TCR beta chain was recorded in a study of CD8+CD57+ T cells in acquired aplastic anemia. Turning to the study itself: About 3 ug was the average amount of DNA from sorted CD4+ and CD8+ cells. Average CD4+ read depth in healthy donors was 10 million to 12 million reads.

Concerning this clonotype itself: What it recognizes is unknown.

From germline, CDR1 is LNHNV and CDR2 YYDKDF (reference sequence). After removal of 3 bases from V and 6 bases from J, the junction contained 14 bases not matched to a gene. This CDR3 contains 16 residues. The TCR beta profiling, which covered VDJ combination and CDR3 sequence, was carried out using genomic DNA as the template. TCRdb re-called the reads with MiXCR, one entry per CDR3 protein. Of approximately 200,000 distinct CDR3 sequences listed, 60% to 65% are singletons. Study-wide points: Patients and controls had in common 25 to 35 CD8+ CDR3 sequences. Between patients and controls, CD8+ Simpson's diversity did not vary significantly.

V is TRBV15 and J is TRBJ2-7; 7 bases are a match to TRBD2. The sequenced sample consisted of sorted CD4+, CD8+, or CD8+CD57+ T cells (not recorded which) from PBMCs. This receptor was identified in a human donor in good health. In nucleotides, the CDR3 is TGTGCCACCAGCAGTGGGCGGGGGAGGGCCCTCCGCGAGCAGTACTTC. The encoded protein is CATSSGRGRALREQYF. Complete variable domain (other parts from reference TRBV15 and TRBJ2-7): DAMVIQNPRYQVTQFGKPVTLSCSQTLNHNVMYWYQQKSSQAPKLLFHYYDKDFNNEADTPDNFQSRRPNTSFCFLDIRSPGLGDTAMYLCATSSGRGRALREQYFGPGTRLTVT.